A single count supports the clone carrying this T cell receptor beta chain. The repertoire was sequenced with immunoSEQ multiplex PCR; TCRdb's copy has only in-frame clones and lacks some. The table records 100,000 to 150,000 clones, about 74% of them present only once. Germline V gives CDR1 SGHTA, CDR2 FQGTGA. The CDR3 extends over 13 amino acids. Trimming stripped 5 bases from V and 6 bases from J, with 11 bases between. The record originates from a study of blood T cell repertoires in COVID-19. The origin of this receptor is a man between 60 and 75 years old with acute or convalescent COVID-19. Sequencing used peripheral blood. J is TRBJ1-5 and V is TRBV7-3; tentatively, D is TRBD1 (6 bases). The chain's CDR3 is CASSPQQGQPQHF. DNA of the CDR3: TGTGCCAGCAGCCCGCAACAGGGTCAGCCCCAGCATTTT. Full variable domain (rest looked up from reference TRBV7-3 and TRBJ1-5): GAGVSQTPSNKVTEKGKYVELRCDPISGHTALYWYRQSLGQGPEFLIYFQGTGAADDSGLPNDRFFAVRPEGSVSTLKIQRTERGDSAVYLCASSPQQGQPQHFGDGTRLSIL.